These T cell receptor beta chains were read from a single sample in a study of cytomegalovirus exposure and HLA in healthy donors. Produced via immunoSEQ multiplex PCR; TCRdb's table is partial and in-frame only. The sample table includes fewer than 85,000 clones. Sequenced: PBMCs. The receptor set was obtained from a woman in her forties in good health and CMV-seropositive. Both conserved end residues are part of each CDR3. D genes are given only for firm matches.

d_call j_call v_call cdr3_nt cdr3_aa
. TRBJ1-2 TRBV19 TGTGCCAGTAGTATAGATCTATGGGGCTACACCTTC CASSIDLWGYTF
TRBD1 TRBJ1-2 TRBV7-6 TGTGCCAGCAGCTTAGCGGTAGGGGGCACCTATGGCTACACCTTC CASSLAVGGTYGYTF
. TRBJ1-3 TRBV4-3 TGCGCCAGCAGCCAATTCATCGGGGACAATTTATCTGGAAACACCATATATTTT CASSQFIGDNLSGNTIYF
. TRBJ2-1 TRBV6-6 TGTGCCAGCAGTTACCTCGAGGGAGGTCGGCGGAATGAGCAGTTCTTC CASSYLEGGRRNEQFF
. TRBJ2-1 TRBV6-5 TGTGCCAGCAGCAAGGACAGTTCATCTTACAATGAGCAGTTCTTC CASSKDSSSYNEQFF
TRBD2 TRBJ2-3 TRBV7-6 TGTGCCAGCAGCCGACTAGCGGGAGCCACAGATACGCAGTATTTT CASSRLAGATDTQYF
TRBD2 TRBJ2-7 TRBV30 TGTGCCTGGAGTCCCGGTGGGGCGGGAGGCGAGCAGTACTTC CAWSPGGAGGEQYF
. TRBJ1-2 TRBV2 TGTGCCAGCAGTGAAGCGCTTGGGGGGAGTTCCGGCACCTTC CASSEALGGSSGTF
. TRBJ2-6 TRBV5-1 TGCGCCAGCAGCTTGATAGCCCAGTTATTCTCTGGGGCCAACGTCCTGACTTTC CASSLIAQLFSGANVLTF
. TRBJ2-7 TRBV20-1 TGCAGTGCCACTCCACTTCACGAGCAGTACTTC CSATPLHEQYF
. TRBJ1-3 TRBV7-8 TGTGCCAGCAGCCCGGACTTTCACTCTGGAAACACCATATATTTT CASSPDFHSGNTIYF
. TRBJ2-7 TRBV7-9 TGTGCCAGCAGCCCCGGGACTCCAGCCGAGCAGTACTTC CASSPGTPAEQYF
. TRBJ2-3 TRBV5-1 TGCGCCAGCAGTAGCGTTGGTGGCACAGATACGCAGTATTTT CASSSVGGTDTQYF
TRBD1 TRBJ2-7 TRBV18 TGTGCCGGCTCACCGACTGAGGGGGCGTATGCCGAGCAGTACTTC CAGSPTEGAYAEQYF
TRBD1 TRBJ2-4 TRBV11-2 TGTGCCAGCAGCTCCGACAGGGGGGACATTCAGTACTTC CASSSDRGDIQYF
. TRBJ2-3 TRBV7-2 TGTGCCAGCAGCTTAGGTCTCCAGCGCCGAAGCACAGATACGCAGTATTTT CASSLGLQRRSTDTQYF
. TRBJ2-3 TRBV6-6 TGTGCCAGCAGTTACGGACTACCCCCAGATACGCAGTATTTT CASSYGLPPDTQYF
TRBD1 TRBJ1-4 TRBV6-5 TGTGCCACACAGGGGGCGGGAGAAAAACTGTTTTTT CATQGAGEKLFF
TRBD1 TRBJ2-1 TRBV27 TGTGCCAGCAGTCGACGGACAGGGGAGGACAATGAGCAGTTCTTC CASSRRTGEDNEQFF
. TRBJ1-2 TRBV7-9 TGTGCCAGCAGCTTCCAGACAGCTAATGGCTACACCTTC CASSFQTANGYTF
. TRBJ1-5 TRBV4-1 TGCGCCAGCAGCCAAGATCCCCCACGCGGCAATCAGCCCCAGCATTTT CASSQDPPRGNQPQHF
. TRBJ2-1 TRBV5-1 TGCGCCAGCAGCTCATCGACTAGGAATGAGCAGTTCTTC CASSSSTRNEQFF
TRBD2 TRBJ2-3 TRBV29-1 TGCAGCGTTGAGTCTAGCGGGAGAGATACGCAGTATTTT CSVESSGRDTQYF
TRBD2 TRBJ2-5 TRBV7-3 TGTGCCAGCAGCCCGGAAGGGACTAGCGGGAGGGAGACCCAGTACTTC CASSPEGTSGRETQYF
. TRBJ1-2 TRBV21-1 TGTGCCAGCAGCAAAGCTAAAGGGGGTCATGGCTACACCTTC CASSKAKGGHGYTF
TRBD1 TRBJ2-6 TRBV30 TGTGCCTGGAAACGGGACAGGGCCATTAATGGGGCCAACGTCCTGACTTTC CAWKRDRAINGANVLTF
. TRBJ2-1 TRBV7-9 TGTGCCAGCAGCTCACGGCCAGGCCAACCAGACAGGAGGAACAATGAGCAGTTCTTC CASSSRPGQPDRRNNEQFF
TRBD2 TRBJ2-1 TRBV6-5 TGTGCCAGCAGATACAACCGGGACTACATCTACAATGAGCAGTTCTTC CASRYNRDYIYNEQFF
. TRBJ1-1 TRBV6-5 TGTGCCAGCAGCCCCAGGGGCAGCCTAACGACTGAAGCTTTCTTT CASSPRGSLTTEAFF
. TRBJ2-6 TRBV4-1 TGCGCCAGCAGCCAAGCTTCTAGGTCCAGCTCTGGGGCCAACGTCCTGACTTTC CASSQASRSSSGANVLTF
. TRBJ2-3 TRBV7-3 TGTGCCAGCAGCGTGACTAGCACAGATACGCAGTATTTT CASSVTSTDTQYF
. TRBJ1-5 TRBV7-9 TGTGCCAGCACCATTGGAGGAGGCGGTCAGCCCCAGCATTTT CASTIGGGGQPQHF
. TRBJ1-2 TRBV19 TGTGCCAGTAGTACGAACTCCCTAAGTGGCTATGGCTACACCTTC CASSTNSLSGYGYTF
. TRBJ2-7 TRBV28 TGTGCCAGCAGTTTATATGTTAAGGGGCTTTGGTACTTC CASSLYVKGLWYF
TRBD1 TRBJ1-4 TRBV6-6 TGTGCCAGCAGTTACGGCAGGGGGAATGAAAAACTGTTTTTT CASSYGRGNEKLFF
. TRBJ1-2 TRBV2 TGTGCCAGCAACCCGCAGGGGATTAGCGGCTACACCTTC CASNPQGISGYTF
. TRBJ2-7 TRBV5-6 TGTGCCAGCAGCTTGGGTTCTGCGCCCTCCTACGAGCAGTACTTC CASSLGSAPSYEQYF
. TRBJ1-3 TRBV7-9 TGTGCCAGCAGCGGGGGTGGCCAGGAGGGCTCTGGAAACACCATATATTTT CASSGGGQEGSGNTIYF
TRBD2 TRBJ2-5 TRBV7-2 TGTGCCAGCAGCTTAGCCAGACTTGTGGGTGCTCGCGGGGGGGGTACTCCGGAGACCCAGTACTTC CASSLARLVGARGGGTPETQYF
. TRBJ1-4 TRBV25-1 TGTGCCAGCAGTGAATACAGGGTAGATGAAAAACTGTTTTTT CASSEYRVDEKLFF
TRBD2 TRBJ2-3 TRBV2 TGTGCCAGCTCGCGGGAGACAGATACGCAGTATTTT CASSRETDTQYF
TRBD2 TRBJ2-1 TRBV11-2 TGTGCCAGCAGCTCAGGGCGGGGGGGCGGCATCAATGAGCAGTTCTTC CASSSGRGGGINEQFF
. TRBJ2-5 TRBV4-2 TGTGCCAGCAGCCCGGCGGGGCCGGGCCGGGAGACCCAGTACTTC CASSPAGPGRETQYF
TRBD1 TRBJ2-1 TRBV7-9 TGTGCCAGCAACAACCGGGACAGGGATCTAAATGAGCAGTTCTTC CASNNRDRDLNEQFF
. TRBJ1-2 TRBV10-3 TGTGCCATCAGTGGTACGGGGGGGCTCGACTATGGCTACACCTTC CAISGTGGLDYGYTF
TRBD1 TRBJ2-7 TRBV4-2 TGTGCCAGCAGCCAAGAAGCGGGACAGGGGGCCGACGAGCAGTACTTC CASSQEAGQGADEQYF